The 25 T cell receptor beta chains presented below share a single source sample, sequenced in a study of T cells in Graves' hyperthyroidism and ophthalmopathy. Amplification of TCR beta CDR3 regions used RNA as the template. TCR CDR3 underwent first-round RT-PCR with the HTBI primer set. Each CDR3 protein is one row after TCRdb ran MiXCR on the multiplex PCR reads. The data contain about 610,000 distinct CDR3 sequences, more than 15% of them singletons. Input material: blood. The receptors originated from a woman aged 40 to 50 with Graves' ophthalmopathy.

The J gene is TRBJ1-2, the V gene TRBV18; TRBD1 matches at 7 bases. Germline CDR1 is KGHSH and CDR2 is LQKENI. This CDR3 is built from 16 residues. The V segment lost 0 bases and the J segment 4 bases; nucleotides outside the gene matches: 8. The CDR3 here is CASSPPGQTFFYGYTF. The CDR3 nucleotides are TGTGCCAGCTCACCACCGGGACAGACCTTTTTCTATGGCTACACCTTC. Full variable domain (rest looked up from reference TRBV18 and TRBJ1-2): NAGVMQNPRHLVRRRGQEARLRCSPMKGHSHVYWYRQLPEEGLKFMVYLQKENIIDESGMPKERFSAEFPKEGPSILRIQQVVRGDSAAYFCASSPPGQTFFYGYTFGSGTRLTVV.

This clonotype has a count of ten or more. V is TRBV6-1 and J is TRBJ2-7; tentative D call: TRBD1 (6 bases). Germline CDR1 reads MNHNS; CDR2 reads SASEGT. V was cut by 2 bases and J by 2 bases, with 10 bases left in between. The CDR3 is 14 amino acids. The CDR3 nucleotides read TGTGCCAGCAGTGAATTACAGGGAACCTACGAGCAGTACTTC. This encodes CASSELQGTYEQYF.

V is TRBV5-1 and J is TRBJ1-2, with TRBD1 matching over 7 bases. The CDR3 sequence is 14 residues long. CDR1 SGHRS and CDR2 YFSETQ come from the germline V gene. V trimming: 4 bases; J trimming: 0 bases; junction bases outside the gene matches: 3. The CDR3 reads CASSTGTANYGYTF. Written as DNA, the CDR3 is TGCGCCAGCAGCACCGGGACAGCTAACTATGGCTACACCTTC.

The chain employs TRBV7-2 and TRBJ1-4, with D unresolved. The CDR3 sequence is 14 residues long. The germline V gene encodes CDR1 SGHTA and CDR2 FQGNSA. The V gene lost 3 bases and the J gene lost 7 bases, with 12 bases spanning the gap. The CDR3 loop is CASSFGGNREKLFF. The CDR3 bases are TGTGCCAGCAGCTTCGGAGGGAATCGTGAAAAACTGTTTTTT.

This clonotype was seen at least ten times. This chain uses TRBV20-1 with TRBJ1-1; perhaps TRBD1 as D (5 bases). The CDR3 is 13 residues long. Trimming stripped 0 bases from V and 4 bases from J, with 9 bases between. The germline gives CDR1 DFQATT, CDR2 SNEGSKA (reference sequence). The CDR3 nucleotides are TGCAGTGCTAGAGATAAGAGGGGCACTGAAGCTTTCTTT. Protein product: CSARDKRGTEAFF.

J is TRBJ2-5 and V is TRBV4-1; D might be TRBD1 (5 bases). Deletions cut 6 bases from V and 7 bases from J, with 12 bases between. Germline CDR1 and CDR2: MGHRA and YSYEKL. This CDR3 has 12 residues. CDR3 nucleotides: TGCGCCAGCAGTCTGGGGCACCGGACCCAGTACTTC. Its protein is CASSLGHRTQYF.

The chain recombines TRBV7-9 with TRBJ2-1; 8 bases line up with TRBD2. In germline, CDR1 is SEHNR, CDR2 FQNEAQ (reference sequence). The junction had 7 bases not matched to a gene; V was cut back by 2 bases and J by 7 bases. The CDR3 covers 15 residues. The CDR3 sequence: CASSLTLAAGNEQFF. CDR3 in DNA: TGTGCCAGCAGCTTAACACTAGCGGCGGGAAATGAGCAGTTCTTC. The variable domain in full, with the rest retrieved from reference TRBV7-9 and TRBJ2-1, is DTGVSQNPRHKITKRGQNVTFRCDPISEHNRLYWYRQTLGQGPEFLTYFQNEAQLEKSRLLSDRFSAERPKGSFSTLEIQRTEQGDSAMYLCASSLTLAAGNEQFFGPGTRLTVL.

The table lists this clonotype with many counts. This rearrangement joins TRBV7-9 to TRBJ1-6; D gene uncertain. The germline V gene encodes CDR1 SEHNR and CDR2 FQNEAQ (reference sequence). The CDR3 runs to 14 residues. Trimming removed 5 bases from V and 7 bases from J, with 12 bases in between. CDR3 residues: CASSPEGGNSPLHF. CDR3 DNA: TGTGCCAGCAGCCCGGAAGGAGGGAATTCACCCCTCCACTTT.

The genes are TRBV20-1 and TRBJ2-1; 14 bases agree with TRBD2. Germline lookup yields CDR1 DFQATT and CDR2 SNEGSKA (reference sequence). Trimming at V came to 6 bases and at J to 6 bases, leaving 4 bases not matched to a gene. This CDR3 region has 14 residues. CDR3 nucleotides: TGCAGTGCCGACGGACTAGCGGGAGGCAATGAGCAGTTCTTC. It encodes CSADGLAGGNEQFF.

Concerning this clonotype itself: One end of the junction is discordant with germline, which a read error may explain. V is TRBV7-3 and J is TRBJ2-1; D is uncertain. This CDR3 is built from 15 residues. Germline V gene data show CDR1 as SGHTA and CDR2 as FQGTGA. The DNA for the CDR3 is TGTGCCGGCAGCTTTGGGTCTAGCTCCTACAATGAGCAGTTCTTC. This codes for CAGSFGSSSYNEQFF.

This clonotype showed up just a few times. This rearrangement joins TRBV6-2 or TRBV6-3 to TRBJ2-2; 9 positions match TRBD2. Per the germline V gene, CDR1 is MNHEY and CDR2 is SVGEGT. CDR3 size: 15 residues. The V segment lost 3 bases and the J segment 7 bases; nucleotides outside the gene matches: 6. Here the CDR3 DNA reads TGTGCCAGCAGTTATGTAGCGGGAGACGTCGGGGAGCTGTTTTTT. As protein: CASSYVAGDVGELFF.

There are many counts of this clonotype. The V gene is TRBV20-1, the J gene TRBJ2-3, with 11 bases that match TRBD2. This CDR3 is built from 15 residues. V lost 6 bases and J lost 9; bases outside the gene matches: 14. Germline CDR1 DFQATT, CDR2 SNEGSKA (reference sequence). The CDR3 reads CSAQLAGALPQTQYF. The CDR3 region has the DNA TGCAGTGCCCAACTAGCGGGGGCCCTTCCTCAGACGCAGTATTTT.

The table lists this clonotype with many counts. V usage is TRBV7-9 and J usage is TRBJ1-1; maybe TRBD1 (5 bases). The ends were cut back, 5 bases at V and 0 bases at J, with 16 bases in the middle. The CDR3 is 16 amino acids. Per the germline V gene, CDR1 is SEHNR and CDR2 is FQNEAQ (reference sequence). The DNA of the CDR3 is TGTGCCAGCAGCGTCGGGACGGCTGTAATGAACACTGAAGCTTTCTTT. Encoded protein: CASSVGTAVMNTEAFF.

This clonotype was seen only a few times. The chain couples TRBV19 to TRBJ1-2; 7 nucleotides align to TRBD1. V was clipped by 7 bases and J by 2 bases; unmatched bases: 4. CDR3 size: 13 residues. Germline CDR1 is LNHDA and CDR2 is SQIVND (reference sequence). The DNA of the CDR3 is TGTGCCAGTACCGGGGGACAGAACTATGGCTACACCTTC. Encoded protein: CASTGGQNYGYTF. Looking up the rest from reference TRBV19 and TRBJ1-2 gives the full variable domain: DGGITQSPKYLFRKEGQNVTLSCEQNLNHDAMYWYRQDPGQGLRLIYYSQIVNDFQKGDIAEGYSVSREKKESFPLTVTSAQKNPTAFYLCASTGGQNYGYTFGSGTRLTVV.

This clonotype was counted at least ten times. The chain carries TRBV18 and TRBJ1-5; D is uncertain. This CDR3 region has 13 residues. The V end lost 3 bases, the J end lost 9 bases, and 12 bases lay between the germline ends. Germline loops: CDR1 KGHSH, CDR2 LQKENI. CDR3 region: CASSPAENGPQHF. CDR3 sequence (DNA): TGTGCCAGCTCACCGGCGGAAAATGGGCCCCAGCATTTT.

This clonotype showed up many times. The chain carries TRBV20-1 and TRBJ2-2, with 9 bases matching TRBD2. V trimming: 5 bases; J trimming: 4 bases; junction bases outside the gene matches: 11. The CDR3 consists of 16 residues. CDR1 DFQATT and CDR2 SNEGSKA come from the germline V gene (reference sequence). The CDR3 region is CSASRPGREGTGELFF. CDR3 sequence (DNA): TGCAGTGCTTCACGACCTGGGCGGGAGGGCACCGGGGAGCTGTTTTTT.

This clonotype showed up many times. The chain joins TRBV27 to TRBJ2-1, with 10 bases identical to TRBD2. The CDR3 consists of 17 residues. Trimming at V came to 3 bases and at J to 6 bases, leaving 11 bases not matched to a gene. Germline values: CDR1 MNHEY, CDR2 SMNVEV (reference sequence). The CDR3 DNA follows: TGTGCCAGCAGTTTTCCGCCTAGCGGGAGAGGGGCCAATGAGCAGTTCTTC. Its translation is CASSFPPSGRGANEQFF.

This clonotype was detected only a few times. The genes are TRBV6-5 and TRBJ1-4; D gene uncertain. The length of the CDR3 is 14 residues. Per the germline V gene, CDR1 is MNHEY and CDR2 is SVGAGI. V gave up 0 bases and J gave up 10 bases, with 12 bases separating them. Here the CDR3 reads CASSYSTTAGKLFF. CDR3 nucleotide sequence: TGTGCCAGCAGTTACTCGACAACGGCGGGAAAACTGTTTTTT.

This clonotype came up once. The conserved phenylalanine or tryptophan is not found at the CDR3 terminus, so this likely reflects a read error. This chain connects TRBV18 to TRBJ1-1; D perhaps matches TRBD1 (6 bases). Germline CDR1 is KGHSH and CDR2 is LQKENI. This CDR3 has 14 residues. V was shortened by 6 bases and J by 0 bases, with 11 bases between the two germline ends. The CDR3 DNA follows: TGTGCCAGCTCCTCCACAGGGATGAACACTGAAGCTTTCCTT. Translation: CASSSTGMNTEAFL.

V and J are TRBV27 and TRBJ2-2; 7 nucleotides agree with TRBD1. J lost 4 bases, V lost 6 bases, and 8 bases had no gene match. This CDR3 has 15 amino acids. CDR1 and CDR2 (germline): MNHEY, SMNVEV (reference sequence). In nucleotides, the CDR3 is TGTGCCAGCAGGGATTTTTCAGGGGGCACCGGGGAGCTGTTTTTT. Protein product: CASRDFSGGTGELFF.

This clonotype was observed a handful of times. This chain uses TRBV6-1 with TRBJ2-1; 11 bases match TRBD2. This CDR3 comprises 15 residues. Looked up from germline, CDR1 is MNHNS and CDR2 is SASEGT. Trimming cost V 8 bases and J 7 bases; bases outside gene matches: 10. The CDR3 DNA sequence: TGTGCCAGCGGGATAGCGGGGGGGCCGGGGAATGAGCAGTTCTTC. Translating gives CASGIAGGPGNEQFF.

The chain uses TRBV20-1 and TRBJ2-1; 11 nucleotides match TRBD2. Per the germline V gene, CDR1 is DFQATT and CDR2 is SNEGSKA (reference sequence). Trimming cost V 5 bases and J 0 bases; bases outside gene matches: 9. The CDR3 has 17 residues. CDR3 loop: CSASGTSGLSSYNEQFF. In nucleotides, the CDR3 is TGCAGTGCTTCTGGGACTAGCGGATTGAGCTCCTACAATGAGCAGTTCTTC.

There are a few counts of this clonotype. V and J are TRBV5-1 and TRBJ2-5, with 11 nucleotides matching TRBD2. Germline V gene lookup returns CDR1 SGHRS and CDR2 YFSETQ. This CDR3 is 17 amino acids long. The V gene end was trimmed by 0 bases and the J gene end by 2 bases; junction bases not matched to a gene: 6. The CDR3 region has the DNA TGCGCCAGCAGCTTGGCTACTAGCGGGAGAGGACAAGAGACCCAGTACTTC. Its translation is CASSLATSGRGQETQYF.

The J gene is TRBJ2-6, the V gene TRBV18, with 10 bases lining up with TRBD1. The CDR3 runs to 17 residues. Losses at the gene ends were 1 base for V and 4 bases for J; bases not matched to a gene: 4. CDR1 is KGHSH, CDR2 LQKENI, per germline. The DNA for the CDR3 is TGTGCCAGCTCACCACTAGACAGGGGGCCAGGGGCCAACGTCCTGACTTTC. It specifies CASSPLDRGPGANVLTF.

This clonotype turned up a few times. V usage is TRBV7-9 and J usage is TRBJ1-2; 7 bases are a match to TRBD1. V lost 5 bases and J lost 7; bases outside the gene matches: 13. Germline CDR1 SEHNR, CDR2 FQNEAQ (reference sequence). This CDR3 has 15 residues. CDR3 nucleotide sequence: TGTGCCAGCAGCCCACCATTCCCGGGACAGTTTGGCTACACCTTC. Translating it yields CASSPPFPGQFGYTF.